A selection of T cell receptor beta chains follows, all from one sample in a study of control samples from healthy donors and cancer patients. TCRdb's table, derived via immunoSEQ multiplex PCR, lists solely in-frame clones and lacks some. The sample lists 130,000 or so clones; 94% were seen once. Sequenced: blood. The source is a man aged 35-49 years in good health. The CDR3 runs from the conserved cysteine through the conserved F or W. The D gene is left open where the match is weak. Size is stated for part of the rows, as once, few or many counts, or as a class when the clone is expanded.

d_gene	j_gene	v_gene	abundance	CDR3nt	CDR3aa
-	TRBJ2-1	TRBV9	-	TGTGCCAGCAGCGTAGGCATCGACAATGAGCAGTTCTTC	CASSVGIDNEQFF
TRBD1	TRBJ1-4	TRBV7-9	once	TGTGCCAGCAGTGCAGTTACAGGGGTGTGGGAAAAACTGTTTTTT	CASSAVTGVWEKLFF
-	TRBJ1-1	TRBV19	-	TGTGCCAGTAGTATCAGTTTGGCCACTGAAGCTTTCTTT	CASSISLATEAFF
-	TRBJ2-2	TRBV29-1	-	TGCAGCGTTGAAAGCGGAGCGAACACCGGGGAGCTGTTTTTT	CSVESGANTGELFF
-	TRBJ2-7	TRBV27	-	TGTGCCAGCAGTTCGCCCCTCCGGGACCGTCACGAGCAGTACTTC	CASSSPLRDRHEQYF
TRBD1	TRBJ2-5	TRBV5-6	once	TGTGCCAGCAGCTTCAGGACAGGGACGAAGACCCAGTACTTC	CASSFRTGTKTQYF
-	TRBJ2-7	TRBV28	-	TGTGCCAGCAGTTTTGGGCCCATGAGCGGGTCCTACGAGCAGTACTTC	CASSFGPMSGSYEQYF
TRBD1	TRBJ2-4	TRBV5-6	once	TGTGCCAGCAGCTTGGAGCGGACAGGGGCCTTCAAAAACATTCAGTACTTC	CASSLERTGAFKNIQYF
-	TRBJ1-5	TRBV19	-	TGTGCCAGTAGTATTCTCCAGGGGAGTCAGCCCCAGCATTTT	CASSILQGSQPQHF
-	TRBJ2-1	TRBV2	-	TGTGCCAGCAGTCGACAGTACAATGAGCAGTTCTTC	CASSRQYNEQFF
TRBD2	TRBJ2-1	TRBV24-1	once	TGTGCCACCAGTGATCCGGGACTAGCCACCTACAATGAGCAGTTCTTC	CATSDPGLATYNEQFF
-	TRBJ1-3	TRBV18	-	TGTGCCAGCTCACGAGATGGAGGAAACACCATATATTTT	CASSRDGGNTIYF
-	TRBJ2-3	TRBV6-1	-	TGTGCCAGCAGTGAATTCGGGGGCACAGATACGCAGTATTTT	CASSEFGGTDTQYF
-	TRBJ1-2	TRBV6-5	-	TGTGCCAGCACAATTCGGCGGACAGAGAACTATGGCTACACCTTC	CASTIRRTENYGYTF
-	TRBJ2-2	TRBV4-1	-	TGCGCCAGCAGCCAACCTAAGGGGGGCTTAAGAACCGGGGAGCTGTTTTTT	CASSQPKGGLRTGELFF
-	TRBJ2-1	TRBV6-6	-	TGTGCCAGCAGTTACTCAGACAATGAGCAGTTCTTC	CASSYSDNEQFF
-	TRBJ2-7	TRBV28	-	TGTGCCAGTTGGGCAGGAACGACAGCTTCCTACGAGCAGTACTTC	CASWAGTTASYEQYF
-	TRBJ2-5	TRBV5-1	-	TGCGCCAGCAGCTTGGCGCCAGGGCCAGAGACCCAGTACTTC	CASSLAPGPETQYF
TRBD1	TRBJ2-2	TRBV5-6	few	TGTGCCAGCAGCACCCGAGGCAGGGGGCGAACCGGGGAGCTGTTTTTT	CASSTRGRGRTGELFF
-	TRBJ1-3	TRBV5-1	-	TGCGCCAGCAGCTCAGATTCTGGAAACACCATATATTTT	CASSSDSGNTIYF
TRBD2	TRBJ2-5	TRBV7-2	-	TGTGCCAGCAGCTTAGATATTAGCGGGATTGAGACCCAGTACTTC	CASSLDISGIETQYF
-	TRBJ1-2	TRBV4-1	-	TGCGCCAGCAGCAAACCGGACAGTTTTAGCTATGGCTACACCTTC	CASSKPDSFSYGYTF
-	TRBJ2-5	TRBV6-5	-	TGTGCCAGCAGTTACACCGCCGGGACACCAGGGGAGACCCAGTACTTC	CASSYTAGTPGETQYF
TRBD1	TRBJ2-1	TRBV2	-	TGTGCCAGCAGTGTTTTGGGACAGTTAAACAATGAGCAGTTCTTC	CASSVLGQLNNEQFF
-	TRBJ2-1	TRBV28	once	TGTGCCAGCAGTTCGGGCACAGCGGCAATTGAGCAGTTCTTC	CASSSGTAAIEQFF
-	TRBJ1-1	TRBV10-2	-	TGCGCCAGCCCGTCCCCGAACACTGAAGCTTTCTTT	CASPSPNTEAFF
-	TRBJ2-7	TRBV4-3	-	TGCGCCAGCAGCCATACGTTGAGCTCCTACGAGCAGTACTTC	CASSHTLSSYEQYF
-	TRBJ1-5	TRBV24-1	-	TGTGCCACCCGGGGGGATGGGAATCAGCCCCAGCATTTT	CATRGDGNQPQHF
-	TRBJ2-7	TRBV6-5	-	TGTGCCAGCAGAACAGGGTACGAGCAGTACTTC	CASRTGYEQYF
-	TRBJ2-3	TRBV15	-	TGTGCCACCGCGATGGTTGCTCGGCGAGATACGCAGTATTTT	CATAMVARRDTQYF
-	TRBJ2-7	TRBV7-2	-	TGTGCCAGCAGCTTAGCCGGACGGGTTTCCTACGAGCAGTACTTC	CASSLAGRVSYEQYF